This T cell receptor (beta chain) was observed in a study of CD8+ T cells in alopecia areata. Described treatment: oral pan-JAK inhibitor, 5-10 mg twice daily. V was pared by 1 base and J by 0 bases, with 7 bases between. Germline-derived CDR1 and CDR2 are MGHRA and YSYEKL. The CDR3 loop spans 14 amino acids. Extracted RNA was reverse transcribed, and the resulting cDNA served as sequencing template. Sequencing was performed with immunoSEQ multiplex PCR; in TCRdb, only in-frame clones are kept and a portion is missing. This table has approximately 150,000 clones, roughly 86% appearing once. A few counts support this clone.

This sequence joins TRBV4-1 and TRBJ2-7, with D unclear. Sequencing used CD8+ T cells sorted from blood, obtained at week 4, from a patient treated with tofacitinib. The sequence came from a human donor with alopecia areata. CDR3 in DNA: TGCGCCAGCAGCCAAGCCGGGTTCTCCTACGAGCAGTACTTC. Amino acid sequence: CASSQAGFSYEQYF.